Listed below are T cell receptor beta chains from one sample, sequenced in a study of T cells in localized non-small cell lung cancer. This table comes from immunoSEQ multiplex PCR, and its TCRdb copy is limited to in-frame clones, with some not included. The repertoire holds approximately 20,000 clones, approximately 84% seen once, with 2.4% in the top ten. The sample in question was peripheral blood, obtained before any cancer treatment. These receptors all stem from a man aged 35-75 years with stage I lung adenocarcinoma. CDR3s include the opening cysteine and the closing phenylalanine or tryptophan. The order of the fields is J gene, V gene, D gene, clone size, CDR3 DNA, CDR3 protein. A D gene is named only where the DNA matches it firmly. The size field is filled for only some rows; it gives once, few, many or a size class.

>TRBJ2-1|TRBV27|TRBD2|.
TGTGCCAGCAGATCACTAGCGGGGGGGCGAAATGAGCAGTTCTTC
CASRSLAGGRNEQFF
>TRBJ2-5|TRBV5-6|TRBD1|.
TGTGCCAGCAGCTTATTAACAGGGGAAGAGACCCAGTACTTC
CASSLLTGEETQYF
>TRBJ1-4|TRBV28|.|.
TGTGCCAGCAGTACCCCCGGGGTCGGGGCAGAAAAACTGTTTTTT
CASSTPGVGAEKLFF
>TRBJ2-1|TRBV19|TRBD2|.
TGTGCCAGTAAGCGGGGACTCCGAAAGGACAATGAGCAGTTCTTC
CASKRGLRKDNEQFF
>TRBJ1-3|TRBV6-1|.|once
TGTGCCAGCAGTGAGTGGGGGAGCTCTGGAAACACCATATATTTT
CASSEWGSSGNTIYF
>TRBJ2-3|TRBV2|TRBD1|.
TGTGCCAGCAGTGGGGACAGCCACGAGACAGGGACCTGGGATACGCAGTATTTT
CASSGDSHETGTWDTQYF
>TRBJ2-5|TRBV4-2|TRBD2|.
TGTGCCAGCAGCCAAGATAAGGCTAGCGGGAAAGCCCAGTACTTC
CASSQDKASGKAQYF
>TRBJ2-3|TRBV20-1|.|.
TGCAGTGCGAGAAATGGGGCGCAGTATTTT
CSARNGAQYF
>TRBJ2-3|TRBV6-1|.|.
TGTGCCAGCAACGGGGGGTGGACAGGGTCAGATACGCAGTATTTT
CASNGGWTGSDTQYF
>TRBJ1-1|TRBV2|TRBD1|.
TGTGCCAGCAGTGATCCCGGGACAGTGAACACTGAAGCTTTCTTT
CASSDPGTVNTEAFF
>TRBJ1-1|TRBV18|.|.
TGTGCCAGCTCACCTTCTGGGGCCACTGAAGCTTTCTTT
CASSPSGATEAFF
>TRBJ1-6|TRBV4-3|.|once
TGCGCCAGCAGCCAAGACAGCTCCTATAATTCACCCCTCCACTTT
CASSQDSSYNSPLHF
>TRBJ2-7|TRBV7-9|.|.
TGTGCCAGCAGCTCAAAACAGGCCTACGAGCAGTACTTC
CASSSKQAYEQYF
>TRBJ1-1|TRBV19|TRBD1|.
TGTGCCAGTAGCAACCTCCTCGGGACAGAAAAAACCGAAGCTTTCTTT
CASSNLLGTEKTEAFF
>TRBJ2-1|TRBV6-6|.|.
TGTGCCAGCAGTTACTCGGGTGCTAGCGACAATGAGCAGTTCTTC
CASSYSGASDNEQFF
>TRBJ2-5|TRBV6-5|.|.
TGTGCCAGCCTTTCAGGGCGCGAGACCCAGTACTTC
CASLSGRETQYF
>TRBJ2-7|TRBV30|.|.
TGTGCCTGGAGTGCTCAGCAGGGCTACGAGCAGTACTTC
CAWSAQQGYEQYF
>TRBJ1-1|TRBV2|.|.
TGTGCCAGCAGTGAAAATGCGGGACGGACGAACACTGAAGCTTTCTTT
CASSENAGRTNTEAFF
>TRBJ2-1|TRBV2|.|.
TGTGCCAGCAGTGTACGGGGCAGGGCTGATGAGCAGTTCTTC
CASSVRGRADEQFF
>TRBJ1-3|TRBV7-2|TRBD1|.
TGTGCCAGCAGCTTAGTGCAGCATGGACAGGCCATATATTTT
CASSLVQHGQAIYF
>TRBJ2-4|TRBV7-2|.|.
TGTGCCAGCCAATCGTACGGGGCTCAGTACTTC
CASQSYGAQYF
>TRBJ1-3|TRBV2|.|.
TGTGCCAGCAGAGGTGGTAGCTCTGGAAACACCATATATTTT
CASRGGSSGNTIYF
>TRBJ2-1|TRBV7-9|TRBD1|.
TGTGCCAGCAGCTTAGTGACAGGGGCCTACAATGAGCAGTTCTTC
CASSLVTGAYNEQFF
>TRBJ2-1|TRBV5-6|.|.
TGTGCCAGCAGCTTACCGGCAGACAATGAGCAGTTCTTC
CASSLPADNEQFF
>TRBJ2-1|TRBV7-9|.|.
TGTGCCAGCAGCTCTACGGACTACACATATAGGGATGAGCAGTTCTTC
CASSSTDYTYRDEQFF
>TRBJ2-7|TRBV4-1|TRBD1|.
TGCGCCAGCAGCCAAGATCAGGGGGCCTTCTACGAGCAGTACTTC
CASSQDQGAFYEQYF
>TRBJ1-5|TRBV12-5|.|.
TGTGCTAGTGGTTTGGACACCAACAGACCGCATTTT
CASGLDTNRPHF
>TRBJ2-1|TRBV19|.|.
TGTGCCAGTAGTATAGGCGACCCCAGAAGCTCCTACAATGAGCAGTTCTTC
CASSIGDPRSSYNEQFF
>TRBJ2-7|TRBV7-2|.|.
TGTGCCAGCCGGGACTCTGGGACGGAGCAGTACTTC
CASRDSGTEQYF
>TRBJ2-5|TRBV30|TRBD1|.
TGTGCCTGGAGTGTGCTCGGACAGGTTCAAGAGACCCAGTACTTC
CAWSVLGQVQETQYF
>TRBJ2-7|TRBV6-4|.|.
TGTGCCGCCTCCCGGAGCATTGTCTACGAGCAGTACTTC
CAASRSIVYEQYF
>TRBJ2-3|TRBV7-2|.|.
TGTGCCAGCAGCTTAGCCAGCAGGGGAGAGATAGATACGCAGTATTTT
CASSLASRGEIDTQYF
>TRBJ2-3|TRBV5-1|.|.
TGCGCCAGCAGCTTGGGAGTTGACTTGCAGTCGGATACGCAGTATTTT
CASSLGVDLQSDTQYF
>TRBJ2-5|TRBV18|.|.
TGTGCCAGCTCACCGTGGGTACAGGAGACCCAGTACTTC
CASSPWVQETQYF
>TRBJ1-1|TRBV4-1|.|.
TGCGCCAGCAGCCAAGAAGTCCAGGGAGCTTTCTTT
CASSQEVQGAFF
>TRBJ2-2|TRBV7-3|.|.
TGTGCCAGCAGCTTAAACGCCCCAGGGAACACCGGGGAGCTGTTTTTT
CASSLNAPGNTGELFF
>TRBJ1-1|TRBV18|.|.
TGTGCCAGCTCACCAAGGAGGCCCGGGGGGGAAACTGAAGCTTTCTTT
CASSPRRPGGETEAFF
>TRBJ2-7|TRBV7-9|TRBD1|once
TGTGCCAGCAGAAGACAGGGAGACTCCTACGAGCAGTACTTC
CASRRQGDSYEQYF
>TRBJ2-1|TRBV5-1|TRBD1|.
TGCGCCAGCGGCCGCGACAGGGGTGGCAATGAGCAGTTCTTC
CASGRDRGGNEQFF
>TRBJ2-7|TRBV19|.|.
TGTGCCAGCGGAGTTTCCTACGAGCAGTACTTC
CASGVSYEQYF
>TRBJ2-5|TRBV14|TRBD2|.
TGTGCCAGCAGCCAGGGACCAAGGACTAGCGGGACTATCTGGATGGGAGAGACCCAGTACTTC
CASSQGPRTSGTIWMGETQYF
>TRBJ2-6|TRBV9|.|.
TGTGCCAGCAGCAATGAAAACTCTGGGGCCAACGTCCTGACTTTC
CASSNENSGANVLTF
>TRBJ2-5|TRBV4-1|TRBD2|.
TGCGCCAGCAGCCAAGTTGCCCTACTAGCGGGAGTTGAGACCCAGTACTTC
CASSQVALLAGVETQYF
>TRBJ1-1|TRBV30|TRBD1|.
TGTGCCTGGAGTGTACGGGGCAGGGGGCGGAACACTGAAGCTTTCTTT
CAWSVRGRGRNTEAFF
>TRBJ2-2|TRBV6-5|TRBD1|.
TGTGCCAGCCACCGGACAGGGTCGGGCACCGGGGAGCTGTTTTTT
CASHRTGSGTGELFF
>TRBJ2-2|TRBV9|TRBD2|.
TGTGCCAGCAGCGTAGTCGGGAGGGCCGACACCGGGGAGCTGTTTTTT
CASSVVGRADTGELFF
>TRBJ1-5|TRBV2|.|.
TGTGCCAGCAGACCCATCTGGGGGAAGGGACAGCCCCAGCATTTT
CASRPIWGKGQPQHF
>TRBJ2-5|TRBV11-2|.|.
TGTGCCAGCAGCTTCTTGTCGGGGGGCGAGACCCAGTACTTC
CASSFLSGGETQYF
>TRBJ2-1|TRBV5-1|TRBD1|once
TGCGCCAGCAGCCTGGAAGGGGGCCTCGGTGAGCAGTTCTTC
CASSLEGGLGEQFF
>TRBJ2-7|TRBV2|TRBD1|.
TGTGCCAGCAGATCCGGGACAGTGTATTCCTACGAGCAGTACTTC
CASRSGTVYSYEQYF
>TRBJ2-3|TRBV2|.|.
TGTGCCAGCATTACGGACCCGACCACAGATACGCAGTATTTT
CASITDPTTDTQYF
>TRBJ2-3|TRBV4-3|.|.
TGCGCCAGCAGCCAAGAGACAGATACGCAGTATTTT
CASSQETDTQYF
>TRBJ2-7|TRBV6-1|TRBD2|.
TGTGCCAGCAGTGGAGGAGGACTAGCGGGAGTCGGGGAGCAGTACTTC
CASSGGGLAGVGEQYF
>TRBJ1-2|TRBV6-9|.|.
TGTGCCAGCAGTTCGCCGACAGAGATTAACTATGGCTACACCTTC
CASSSPTEINYGYTF
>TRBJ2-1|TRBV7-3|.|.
TGTGCCAGCAGCTCGGCCCCGGGCGGTGAGCAGTTCTTC
CASSSAPGGEQFF
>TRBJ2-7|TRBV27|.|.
TGTGCCAGCAGTTTACCCCGGGACAAATTCTACGAGCAGTACTTC
CASSLPRDKFYEQYF
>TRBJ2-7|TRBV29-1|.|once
TGCAGCGTTCTCAGGGGTGGTCGCGAGCAGTACTTC
CSVLRGGREQYF
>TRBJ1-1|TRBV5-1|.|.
TGCGCCAGCAGCTTGGCGTCAGGGAGGGGCGAAACTGAAGCTTTCTTT
CASSLASGRGETEAFF
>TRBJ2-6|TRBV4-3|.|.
TGCGCCAGCAGCCCCTACCGGGGGCTCGGGGCCAACGTCCTGACTTTC
CASSPYRGLGANVLTF
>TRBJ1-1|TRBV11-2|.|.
TGTGCCAGCAGCTCATACCCACGAGGTGACACTGAAGCTTTCTTT
CASSSYPRGDTEAFF